This T cell receptor (beta chain) comes out of a study of tumour-infiltrating T cells in Burkitt lymphoma. This CDR3 has 15 residues. Germline V lookup: CDR1 MDHEN, CDR2 SYDVKM. Notes on this clone: A read error may account for a junction end that differs from germline.

Sequenced by immunoSEQ multiplex PCR; TCRdb stores in-frame clones only, minus some. Of about 4,000 clones listed, more than 15% are singletons. The genes are TRBV28 and TRBJ2-2; tentative D call: TRBD1 (6 bases). The source material was tumor tissue. The TCR was taken from a human donor with diffuse large B-cell lymphoma. Some clones in this sample may be carry-over from other donors' samples. This chain's CDR3 is CASSLLFQGSGELFF. The DNA for the CDR3 is TGTGCCAGCAGTTTACTCTTCCAGGGGTCCGGAGAGCTGTTTTTT.